This TCR beta chain was captured in a study of regulatory T cells in long-lasting Graves disease. For the study at large: Patients newly diagnosed with Graves' had been on antithyroid drugs for under 3 months. Broader study findings: With persistent disease, TRBV28, TRBJ1-2 and TRBJ2-5 were the favored segments.

There are 15 residues in the CDR3. The V end lost 7 bases, the J end lost 4 bases, and 17 bases lay between the germline ends. CDR1 is SNHLY, CDR2 FYNNEI, per germline. Investigators prepared the TCR beta libraries by applying iRepertoire HTBI primers and Arm-PCR of CDR3 regions. TCRdb called the multiplex PCR reads again in MiXCR, with one record for every CDR3 protein. The sample yields over 500,000 distinct CDR3 sequences, around 17% seen once. Time point here: newly diagnosed GD, antithyroid drugs for less than 3 months. From RNA extracted from PBMCs, the TCR library was made. On this clonotype: Its antigen remains unknown.

The same data also went into a second study, on T cells in Graves' hyperthyroidism and ophthalmopathy. From that study: Stability of Graves' hyperthyroidism was defined as absent ophthalmopathy progression within 18 months.

The specimen was peripheral blood mononuclear cells (PBMCs), collected at new diagnosis, from a patient treated with antithyroid drugs. This rearrangement joins TRBV2 to TRBJ1-3; possible D gene TRBD1, 6 bases. This clonotype originated in a woman under 40 with Graves disease. The CDR3 bases are TGTGCCAGCAAAAACTACGGGACACCAGGAAACACCATATATTTT. This sequence encodes CASKNYGTPGNTIYF.